Described below is a single T cell receptor (beta chain) sequence and its context. Its target is unknown. The V gene's germline CDR1 is SGDLS and CDR2 YYNGEE. Unmatched junction bases numbered 11, after V lost 4 bases and J lost 8 bases. The CDR3 is 16 amino acids. The sample originates from a study of cytomegalovirus exposure and HLA in healthy donors. Study-wide results and caveats: A few of the chains that were CMV-associated were confirmed in vitro to be specific for CMV antigens.

TCRdb's copy holds only in-frame clones and misses some; the assay was immunoSEQ multiplex PCR. This sample has 150,000 to 200,000 clones, with roughly 90% found just once. Input material: PBMCs. The receptor was derived from a man younger than 35 in good health and CMV-seropositive. The chain joins TRBV9 to TRBJ2-1, with 11 nucleotides matching TRBD2. The CDR3 protein is CASSYSGRALGDEQFF. DNA of the CDR3: TGTGCCAGCAGCTATAGCGGGAGGGCTCTTGGGGATGAGCAGTTCTTC.